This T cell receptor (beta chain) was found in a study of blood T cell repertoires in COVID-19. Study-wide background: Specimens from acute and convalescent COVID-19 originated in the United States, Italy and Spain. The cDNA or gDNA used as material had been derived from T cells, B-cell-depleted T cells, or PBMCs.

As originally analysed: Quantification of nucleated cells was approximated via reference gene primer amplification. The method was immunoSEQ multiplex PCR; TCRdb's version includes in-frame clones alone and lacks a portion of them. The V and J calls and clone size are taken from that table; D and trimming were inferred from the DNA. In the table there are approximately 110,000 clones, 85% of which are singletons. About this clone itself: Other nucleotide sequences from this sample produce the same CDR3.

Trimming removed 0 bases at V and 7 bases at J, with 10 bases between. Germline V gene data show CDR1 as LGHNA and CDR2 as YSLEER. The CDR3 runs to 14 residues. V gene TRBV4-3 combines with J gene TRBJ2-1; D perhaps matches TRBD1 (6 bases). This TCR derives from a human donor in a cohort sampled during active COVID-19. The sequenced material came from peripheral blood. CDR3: CASSQDRGGNEQFF. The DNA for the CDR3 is TGCGCCAGCAGCCAAGATAGAGGGGGAAATGAGCAGTTCTTC.